What follows are 31 T cell receptor beta chains derived from one specimen sequenced in a study of blood T cell repertoires in COVID-19. The table came from immunoSEQ multiplex PCR; TCRdb's copy has only in-frame clones and leaves some out. This table holds about 44,000 clones, approximately 81% found once. What was sequenced was peripheral blood. The origin of the receptors is a woman aged 65 to 85 with acute or convalescent COVID-19.

This chain joins TRBV9 and TRBJ1-5; the match to TRBD1 covers 7 bases. CDR1 is SGDLS and CDR2 is YYNGEE in the germline V gene. Trimming removed 4 bases from V and 2 bases from J; junction bases left unmatched: 0. CDR3 length: 13 residues. The CDR3 loop is CASSQGGNQPQHF. CDR3 DNA: TGTGCCAGCAGCCAGGGGGGCAATCAGCCCCAGCATTTT.

V gene TRBV7-2 combines with J gene TRBJ2-1, with TRBD2 matching over 10 bases. Germline loops: CDR1 SGHTA, CDR2 FQGNSA. This CDR3 has 16 amino acids. Trimming cost V 4 bases and J 2 bases; bases outside gene matches: 5. CDR3 DNA sequence: TGTGCCAGCAGCTCCCGGACTAGCGGAACCTACAATGAGCAGTTCTTC. The encoded protein is CASSSRTSGTYNEQFF.

The V call is TRBV7-2, the J call TRBJ1-2, with 8 bases fitting TRBD1. The germline gives CDR1 SGHTA, CDR2 FQGNSA. V shed 1 base and J 7 bases; nucleotides not matched to a gene: 8. This CDR3 is built from 15 residues. The CDR3 spells CASSLVGGQGLGYTF. In nucleotides, the CDR3 is TGTGCCAGCAGCTTAGTTGGCGGACAGGGCCTTGGCTACACCTTC.

This clone has just one count. The chain employs TRBV28 and TRBJ2-3, with a tentative D call TRBD2 (6 bases). The CDR3 spans 12 residues. Trimming removed 8 bases from V and 3 bases from J, with 9 bases in between. In germline, CDR1 is MDHEN, CDR2 SYDVKM. The CDR3 protein is CASGRLTDTQYF. The CDR3 bases are TGTGCCAGCGGGAGGCTGACAGATACGCAGTATTTT.

The chain is built from TRBV19 and TRBJ1-4; D may be TRBD1 (6 bases). CDR1 and CDR2 from the germline V gene are LNHDA and SQIVND (reference sequence). CDR3 length: 18 residues. Trimming shortened V by 2 bases and J by 7 bases, and 23 bases separated the two germline ends. The CDR3 coding sequence is TGTGCCAGTAGTATATCTGGCGGTCTTCCTAAAGGGGGTGAAAAACTGTTTTTT. Its protein product is CASSISGGLPKGGEKLFF.

The J gene is TRBJ1-2, the V gene TRBV19; D unclear. V lost 3 bases, J lost 2 bases, and 16 bases lay in between. The CDR3 is 16 amino acids. CDR1 and CDR2 (germline): LNHDA, SQIVND (reference sequence). Here the CDR3 DNA reads TGTGCCAGTAGTATGTATTCAGGTCTAAACAACTATGGCTACACCTTC. Translation: CASSMYSGLNNYGYTF.

V usage is TRBV5-4 and J usage is TRBJ2-7, with D maybe TRBD2 (5 bases). The CDR3 is made up of 15 amino acids. Trimming removed 0 bases from V and 0 bases from J, with 10 bases in between. Looked up from germline, CDR1 is SGHNT and CDR2 is YYREEE (reference sequence). The CDR3 nucleotides read TGTGCCAGCAGCTTGGGCGGGTATTACTCCTACGAGCAGTACTTC. Its protein is CASSLGGYYSYEQYF.

This chain uses TRBV5-4 with TRBJ2-1, with 7 bases identical to TRBD2. Germline CDR1 reads SGHNT; CDR2 reads YYREEE (reference sequence). The V and J ends lost 5 bases and 4 bases, in that order; junction bases with no gene match: 15. The CDR3 length is 17 residues. This chain's CDR3 is CASRGGLIGGSYNEQFF. The CDR3 DNA reads as TGTGCCAGCAGGGGGGGTTTGATTGGCGGGAGTTACAATGAGCAGTTCTTC.

This chain links TRBV7-8 with TRBJ1-2, with 7 bases lining up with TRBD1. CDR1 is SGHVS, CDR2 FQNEAQ, per germline. The V gene end was trimmed by 1 base and the J gene end by 0 bases; junction bases not matched to a gene: 2. The CDR3 extends over 15 amino acids. CDR3 residues: CASSLEGQTNYGYTF. CDR3 nucleotides: TGTGCCAGCAGCTTAGAGGGACAGACTAACTATGGCTACACCTTC.

In this sample, this clone turned up a few times. This chain connects TRBV7-6 to TRBJ2-7; TRBD2 agrees at 7 bases. The CDR3 is 15 amino acids. Per the germline V gene, CDR1 is SGHVS and CDR2 is FNYEAQ. V lost 5 bases to trimming and J lost 6 bases; unmatched junction nucleotides: 13. CDR3 amino acids: CASSLRGGPTAEQYF. Written as DNA, the CDR3 is TGTGCCAGCAGCCTACGCGGGGGACCCACGGCCGAGCAGTACTTC.

This chain joins TRBV19 and TRBJ2-1, with 8 bases identical to TRBD2. Germline assignment: CDR1 LNHDA and CDR2 SQIVND (reference sequence). The CDR3 sequence is 15 residues long. Losses at the gene ends were 1 base for V and 7 bases for J; bases not matched to a gene: 6. The CDR3 protein is CASSIVSGSGNEQFF. The DNA for the CDR3 is TGTGCCAGTAGTATAGTCAGCGGGAGTGGGAATGAGCAGTTCTTC.

The chain has TRBV3-1 (or the pseudogene TRBV3-2) and TRBJ1-4, with D possibly matching TRBD1 (5 bases). Germline assignment: CDR1 LGHDT and CDR2 YNNKEL (reference sequence). The CDR3 is made up of 16 amino acids. V gave up 5 bases and J gave up 3 bases, with 16 bases separating them. For the CDR3, the DNA is TGTGCCAGCAGCTTTAGGGGCGGCGGGGCTAATGAAAAACTGTTTTTT. Encoded protein: CASSFRGGGANEKLFF.

The J gene is TRBJ2-1, the V gene TRBV27; 10 bases match TRBD2. CDR3 length equals 15 residues. Unmatched junction bases numbered 7, after V lost 5 bases and J lost 6 bases. Germline V gene data show CDR1 as MNHEY and CDR2 as SMNVEV (reference sequence). The CDR3 nucleotides are TGTGCCAGCAGTCCCCCTAGCGGGAGCATCAATGAGCAGTTCTTC. This translates into CASSPPSGSINEQFF.

The chain has TRBV27 and TRBJ1-1, with 7 bases identical to TRBD1. Germline CDR1 is MNHEY and CDR2 is SMNVEV (reference sequence). J was trimmed by 4 bases and V by 3 bases; bases with no gene match: 2. The CDR3 is made up of 13 amino acids. CDR3 sequence reads: CASSFRQGTEAFF. In nucleotides, the CDR3 is TGTGCCAGCAGTTTTAGACAGGGCACTGAAGCTTTCTTT.

The rearrangement uses TRBV4-1 and TRBJ1-4; TRBD1 matches at 8 bases. J gave up 0 bases and V 0 bases, and 12 bases lay outside the gene matches. CDR3 length: 20 amino acids. The germline gives CDR1 MGHRA, CDR2 YSYEKL. CDR3 protein: CASSQDSTPGGFATNEKLFF. The DNA for the CDR3 is TGCGCCAGCAGCCAAGATTCCACGCCAGGGGGCTTTGCAACTAATGAAAAACTGTTTTTT.

V gene TRBV3-1 (or the pseudogene TRBV3-2) combines with J gene TRBJ2-7, with D perhaps TRBD2 (5 bases). Germline V gene lookup returns CDR1 LGHDT and CDR2 YNNKEL (reference sequence). Deletions cut 1 base from V and 4 bases from J, with 14 bases between. The CDR3 length is 15 residues. In DNA form, the CDR3 reads TGTGCCAGCAGCCAAGCCCCGGGGTTCAGTTACGAGCAGTACTTC. It encodes CASSQAPGFSYEQYF.

This clone was picked up a small number of times. The gene calls are TRBV28 and TRBJ1-1; D uncertain. There are 11 residues in the CDR3. Trimming cost V 6 bases and J 6 bases, with 8 bases left between them. From germline, CDR1 is MDHEN and CDR2 SYDVKM. The CDR3 reads CASRGRPEAFF. The CDR3, as DNA: TGTGCCAGCAGGGGCAGGCCTGAAGCTTTCTTT. Full variable domain (outside the CDR3, taken from reference TRBV28 and TRBJ1-1): DVKVTQSSRYLVKRTGEKVFLECVQDMDHENMFWYRQDPGLGLRLIYFSYDVKMKEKGDIPEGYSVSREKKERFSLILESASTNQTSMYLCASRGRPEAFFGQGTRLTVV.

The chain links TRBV3-1 (or the pseudogene TRBV3-2) to TRBJ2-7; D is perhaps TRBD1 (6 bases). The length of the CDR3 is 13 residues. Trimming cost V 3 bases and J 7 bases, with 13 bases left between them. Germline CDR1 is LGHDT and CDR2 is YNNKEL (reference sequence). The CDR3 protein is CASSQGARTEQYF. In DNA, the CDR3 is TGTGCCAGCAGCCAGGGGGCGAGAACAGAGCAGTACTTC.

This chain connects TRBV5-1 to TRBJ2-3; possible D gene TRBD2, 6 bases. V was shortened by 4 bases and J by 6 bases, with 9 bases between the two germline ends. The CDR3 is made up of 12 amino acids. CDR1 SGHRS and CDR2 YFSETQ come from the germline V gene. CDR3 residues: CASSPEGDTQYF. Written as DNA, the CDR3 is TGCGCCAGCAGCCCGGAGGGGGATACGCAGTATTTT.

V usage is TRBV6-1 and J usage is TRBJ2-1, with TRBD2 matching over 12 bases. The V gene's germline CDR1 is MNHNS and CDR2 SASEGT. Germline trimming cut 2 bases from V and 7 bases from J; bases unmatched to any gene: 18. The CDR3 is made up of 20 amino acids. CDR3 protein: CASSEFSALAGGPSGNEQFF. DNA of the CDR3: TGTGCCAGCAGTGAATTCTCTGCGCTAGCGGGAGGGCCCTCGGGGAATGAGCAGTTCTTC.

The V and J genes are TRBV24-1 and TRBJ1-2; 7 bases are a match to TRBD1. V shed 2 bases and J 4 bases; nucleotides not matched to a gene: 3. The V gene's germline CDR1 is KGHDR and CDR2 SFDVKD. The CDR3 runs to 14 residues. The CDR3 DNA reads TGTGCCACCAGTGATTCCGGGACAGTCTATGGCTACACCTTC. It specifies CATSDSGTVYGYTF.

The chain links TRBV6-5 to TRBJ1-5, with unresolved D. The CDR3 runs to 11 residues. The V end lost 10 bases, the J end lost 11 bases, and 15 bases lay between the germline ends. From germline, CDR1 is MNHEY and CDR2 SVGAGI. The CDR3 bases are TGTGCCACCGACGATGGGAGGGCCCAGCATTTT. Its protein product is CATDDGRAQHF.

The rearrangement links TRBV7-2 to TRBJ2-5; TRBD1 might be the D (6 bases). The V end was cut by 5 bases, the J end by 0 bases, with 19 bases between. Germline loops: CDR1 SGHTA, CDR2 FQGNSA. This CDR3 comprises 17 residues. CDR3: CASSKAPGQQYQETQYF. As DNA, the CDR3 is TGTGCCAGCAGCAAAGCCCCTGGACAGCAGTACCAAGAGACCCAGTACTTC. The full variable domain, in which reference TRBV7-2 and TRBJ2-5 provide the parts outside the CDR3, is GAGVSQSPSNKVTEKGKDVELRCDPISGHTALYWYRQSLGQGLEFLIYFQGNSAPDKSGLPSDRFSAERTGGSVSTLTIQRTQQEDSAVYLCASSKAPGQQYQETQYFGPGTRLLVL.

This clone was seen a handful of times. The rearrangement uses TRBV27 and TRBJ2-1, with D perhaps matching TRBD2 (6 bases). Trimming took 2 bases from V and 6 from J, leaving 14 bases between them. The CDR3 runs 15 residues. CDR1 and CDR2 from the germline V gene are MNHEY and SMNVEV (reference sequence). The CDR3 region is CASSLRTGVGNEQFF. The CDR3 DNA reads as TGTGCCAGCAGTTTAAGGACGGGAGTGGGCAATGAGCAGTTCTTC.

This clone was counted once. V is TRBV10-1 and J is TRBJ2-1; TRBD1 aligns across 10 bases. The germline CDR1 and CDR2 sequences are WNHNN and SYGVQD (reference sequence). The CDR3 is made up of 13 amino acids. The ends lost 5 bases at V and 9 bases at J; junction bases unmatched: 4. The CDR3 bases are TGCGCCAGCAGTCAGACAGGGGGCAGTGAGCAGTTCTTC. Its protein product is CASSQTGGSEQFF.

The chain recombines TRBV21-1 with TRBJ2-1; the table names TRBD2, a call not compared with the DNA. TRBV21-1 is an annotated pseudogene. The CDR3 is 16 amino acids. CDR3 coding DNA: TGTGCCAGCAACCTTAGCGGGGCCCTTCGGGAAAATGAGCAGTTCTTC. Translating it yields CASNLSGALRENEQFF.

The CDR3 nucleotides are TGTGCCAGCAGTCCGGGACTAGCGGGAGTCAATACGCAGTATTTT. Its translation is CASSPGLAGVNTQYF. This sequence joins TRBV6-4 and TRBJ2-3; 14 positions match TRBD2. CDR3 length: 15 amino acids. V was pared by 5 bases and J by 7 bases, with 5 bases of the junction left unmatched. Germline assignment: CDR1 MRHNA and CDR2 SNTAGT.

This clone was picked up a small number of times. The chain combines TRBV5-1 with TRBJ1-2, with D possibly matching TRBD1 (6 bases). Germline lookup yields CDR1 SGHRS and CDR2 YFSETQ. V lost 0 bases to trimming and J lost 6 bases, with 12 bases between them. The CDR3 extends over 14 amino acids. As DNA, the CDR3 is TGCGCCAGCAGCTTGGCCAGGCCAGGGGATGGCTACACCTTC. Its translation: CASSLARPGDGYTF.

The chain couples TRBV18 to TRBJ2-7; 8 nucleotides align to TRBD1. The germline gives CDR1 KGHSH, CDR2 LQKENI. V dropped 0 bases and J dropped 2; count of bases not matched to a gene: 3. The CDR3 sequence is 15 residues long. The CDR3 coding sequence is TGTGCCAGCTCACCACCGGGACAGGCCACCTACGAGCAGTACTTC. It is translated as CASSPPGQATYEQYF.

This rearrangement joins TRBV5-1 to TRBJ2-7; maybe TRBD2 (5 bases). CDR1 SGHRS and CDR2 YFSETQ come from the germline V gene. V shed 5 bases and J shed 2 bases, with 11 bases lying between them. The CDR3 runs 13 residues. The DNA for the CDR3 is TGCGCCAGCAGTTCCGGGGTCACCTACGAGCAGTACTTC. It encodes CASSSGVTYEQYF.

This chain uses TRBV19 with TRBJ1-2; possible D gene TRBD1, 5 bases. CDR3 size: 13 residues. The V gene lost 3 bases and the J gene lost 5 bases, with 10 bases spanning the gap. Germline V gives CDR1 LNHDA, CDR2 SQIVND (reference sequence). The CDR3 DNA reads as TGTGCCAGTAGTATTATGACAGATTATGGCTACACCTTC. It translates to CASSIMTDYGYTF.